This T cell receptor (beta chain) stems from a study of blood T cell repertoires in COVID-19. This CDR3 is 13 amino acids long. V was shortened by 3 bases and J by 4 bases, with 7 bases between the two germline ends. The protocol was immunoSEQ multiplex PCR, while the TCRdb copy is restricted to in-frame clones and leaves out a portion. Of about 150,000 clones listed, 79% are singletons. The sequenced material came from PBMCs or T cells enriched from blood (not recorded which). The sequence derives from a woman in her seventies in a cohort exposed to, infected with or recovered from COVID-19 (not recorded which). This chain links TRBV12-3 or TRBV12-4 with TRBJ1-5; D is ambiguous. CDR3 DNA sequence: TGTGCCAGCAGTTTGCGGGAGAATCAGCCCCAGCATTTT. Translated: CASSLRENQPQHF.